The 19 T cell receptor beta chains listed next were all sequenced from one sample in a study of blood T cell repertoires in COVID-19. Assay: immunoSEQ multiplex PCR; the TCRdb copy retains only in-frame clones and omits some. The sample has about 200,000 clones; around 85% are singletons. Sequenced: peripheral blood. The receptors shown here come from a woman in her 70s with acute or convalescent COVID-19.

The chain joins TRBV6-5 to TRBJ2-3, with 10 bases that match TRBD2. The trim removed 2 bases at V and 5 bases at J, leaving 4 bases unmatched. This CDR3 region has 15 residues. Germline CDR1 and CDR2: MNHEY and SVGAGI. The CDR3 DNA reads as TGTGCCAGCAGTTACGTAGCGGGGGGTCTAGATACGCAGTATTTT. This codes for CASSYVAGGLDTQYF.

This clone has a handful of counts. The rearrangement uses TRBV4-1 and TRBJ1-1; 7 nucleotides line up with TRBD1. CDR1 MGHRA and CDR2 YSYEKL come from the germline V gene. The V gene end was trimmed by 4 bases and the J gene end by 2 bases; junction bases not matched to a gene: 10. The CDR3 covers 16 residues. The CDR3 DNA sequence: TGCGCCAGCAGCCCTAGTTCCGGGACAGATAACACTGAAGCTTTCTTT. Amino acid sequence: CASSPSSGTDNTEAFF.

This clone was detected many times. The chain combines TRBV28 with TRBJ2-1, with 12 nucleotides matching TRBD2. Germline V gives CDR1 MDHEN, CDR2 SYDVKM. CDR3 length equals 14 residues. J gave up 9 bases and V 3 bases, and 3 bases lay outside the gene matches. The chain's CDR3 is CASSFGLAGFEQFF. The CDR3 DNA reads TGTGCCAGCAGTTTTGGACTAGCGGGATTTGAGCAGTTCTTC.

The chain recombines TRBV12-3 or TRBV12-4 with TRBJ2-2; D unresolved. Trimming left V 6 bases short and J 1 base short, with 6 bases between. The CDR3 covers 13 residues. In DNA form, the CDR3 reads TGTGCCAGCAGACCCGGGAACACCGGGGAGCTGTTTTTT. This codes for CASRPGNTGELFF.

This chain links TRBV28 with TRBJ1-3; the D gene is possibly TRBD1 (6 bases). Between the trimmed V and J ends, which lost 8 bases and 9 bases, there was a span of 14 bases. CDR1 and CDR2 (germline): MDHEN, SYDVKM. The CDR3 consists of 12 residues. CDR3 nucleotides: TGTGCCAGCTCACAGGGTAGGAGCACCATATATTTT. It encodes CASSQGRSTIYF.

This clone has just one count. This chain connects TRBV7-3 to TRBJ2-1; D is unresolved. V lost 0 bases to trimming and J lost 4 bases, with 4 bases between them. Germline V CDR1 and CDR2: SGHTA, FQGTGA. CDR3 length: 13 residues. CDR3 sequence reads: CASSLTAYNEQFF. CDR3 nucleotide sequence: TGTGCCAGCAGCTTAACGGCTTACAATGAGCAGTTCTTC.

V usage is TRBV4-1 and J usage is TRBJ1-3, with TRBD1 identical over 7 bases. This CDR3 is built from 13 residues. Germline lookup yields CDR1 MGHRA and CDR2 YSYEKL. With V trimmed by 8 bases and J by 0 bases, 1 base remained unmatched. CDR3 protein: CASGTVSGNTIYF. In DNA form, the CDR3 reads TGCGCCAGCGGGACAGTCTCTGGAAACACCATATATTTT.

In DNA, the CDR3 is TGTGCCAGCAGTTTCTCCGGGACAGTTTTCTACAATGAGCAGTTCTTC. This translates into CASSFSGTVFYNEQFF. V gene TRBV27 combines with J gene TRBJ2-1, with 7 bases matching TRBD1. This CDR3 has 16 amino acids. The V gene's germline CDR1 is MNHEY and CDR2 SMNVEV (reference sequence). Germline trimming cut 3 bases from V and 3 bases from J; bases unmatched to any gene: 8.

The J gene is TRBJ2-6, the V gene TRBV11-2; D not certain. CDR3 length: 15 amino acids. The V end lost 0 bases, the J end lost 2 bases, and 5 bases lay between the germline ends. In germline, CDR1 is SGHAT, CDR2 FQNNGV. As DNA, the CDR3 is TGTGCCAGCAGCTTAGATGGAGCTGGGGCCAACGTCCTGACTTTC. Its translation: CASSLDGAGANVLTF.

CDR3 amino acids: CASSGQVDQPQHF. The CDR3, as DNA: TGTGCCAGTAGCGGACAGGTGGATCAGCCCCAGCATTTT. The chain carries TRBV19 and TRBJ1-5; the match to TRBD1 covers 7 bases. Per the germline V gene, CDR1 is LNHDA and CDR2 is SQIVND (reference sequence). There are 13 residues in the CDR3. V lost 6 bases, J lost 5 bases, and 4 bases stayed unmatched.

The chain uses TRBV29-1 and TRBJ2-2; perhaps TRBD2 as D (6 bases). Germline CDR1 SQVTM, CDR2 ANQGSEA. Trimming took off 7 bases at V and 0 bases at J, with 18 bases between the two ends. The CDR3 loop spans 16 amino acids. DNA of the CDR3: TGCAGCGCGAGAGGGGCCGGGAGCTCGAACACCGGGGAGCTGTTTTTT. This codes for CSARGAGSSNTGELFF.

This clone counts as medium-sized. The chain links TRBV3-1 (or the pseudogene TRBV3-2) to TRBJ1-5; D unresolved. CDR1 and CDR2 from the germline V gene are LGHDT and YNNKEL (reference sequence). Trimming pared 0 bases from V and 9 bases from J, leaving 9 bases between. This CDR3 has 13 amino acids. CDR3 nucleotides: TGTGCCAGCAGCCAAGATCTTGACTGGCCCCAGCATTTT. Translation: CASSQDLDWPQHF.

The chain is built from TRBV24-1 and TRBJ2-3, with 11 bases fitting TRBD2. This CDR3 is 18 amino acids long. CDR1 is KGHDR, CDR2 SFDVKD, per germline. V lost 3 bases to trimming and J lost 1 base; unmatched junction nucleotides: 8. CDR3 in DNA: TGTGCCACCAGTGATCCAGCCGGGACTAGCGGAGGCACAGATACGCAGTATTTT. Translated, it gives CATSDPAGTSGGTDTQYF.

The J gene is TRBJ2-7, the V gene TRBV5-4; D might be TRBD2 (6 bases). V lost 1 base to trimming and J lost 0 bases, with 8 bases between them. Germline CDR1 reads SGHNT; CDR2 reads YYREEE (reference sequence). The CDR3 is 14 amino acids. The CDR3 sequence is CASSLTSSSYEQYF. CDR3 nucleotides: TGTGCCAGCAGCTTGACTAGCAGCTCCTACGAGCAGTACTTC.

The rearrangement uses TRBV12-5 and TRBJ1-1; a weak D match, TRBD1 (5 bases). CDR1 is LGHNT and CDR2 is FRNRAP in the germline V gene. Trimming left V 0 bases short and J 1 base short, with 9 bases between. CDR3 length equals 15 residues. CDR3 amino acids: CASGLVRRENTEAFF. As DNA, the CDR3 is TGTGCTAGTGGTTTGGTACGCAGGGAGAACACTGAAGCTTTCTTT.

The chain has TRBV10-2 and TRBJ2-2; D is uncertain. CDR1 WSHSY and CDR2 SAAADI come from the germline V gene. Trimming removed 4 bases from V and 5 bases from J, with 8 bases in between. The CDR3 extends over 13 amino acids. CDR3 in DNA: TGCGCCAGCAGTGCCCTTCAGACCGGGGAGCTGTTTTTT. Translated: CASSALQTGELFF.

This clone has just a few counts. The genes are TRBV10-2 and TRBJ2-7, with TRBD1 matching over 7 bases. CDR1 WSHSY and CDR2 SAAADI come from the germline V gene. Unmatched junction bases numbered 4, after V lost 3 bases and J lost 5 bases. The CDR3 has 13 residues. The CDR3 region has the DNA TGCGCCAGCAGTGAACAGGGGACCCACGAGCAGTACTTC. This encodes CASSEQGTHEQYF.

CDR3 DNA: TGTGCCGGGCAGGGGGCGCAGGGAAACACCATATATTTT. This codes for CAGQGAQGNTIYF. This rearrangement joins TRBV28 to TRBJ1-3; 8 bases match TRBD1. V lost 11 bases to trimming and J lost 4 bases; unmatched junction nucleotides: 7. The germline V gene encodes CDR1 MDHEN and CDR2 SYDVKM. The CDR3 covers 13 residues. Together with reference TRBV28 and TRBJ1-3, the CDR3 gives the full variable domain: DVKVTQSSRYLVKRTGEKVFLECVQDMDHENMFWYRQDPGLGLRLIYFSYDVKMKEKGDIPEGYSVSREKKERFSLILESASTNQTSMYLCAGQGAQGNTIYFGEGSWLTVV.

The chain has TRBV5-1 and TRBJ2-3; no reliable D call. Germline V gives CDR1 SGHRS, CDR2 YFSETQ. The CDR3 totals 15 residues. Trimming took off 4 bases at V and 2 bases at J, with 14 bases between the two ends. CDR3 residues: CASSLSTLPTDTQYF. The CDR3 coding sequence is TGCGCCAGCAGCCTTAGCACACTCCCCACAGATACGCAGTATTTT.